These T cell receptor beta chains were read from a single sample in a study of OX40 agonist ivuxolimab in advanced cancers. The repertoire was sequenced with immunoSEQ multiplex PCR; TCRdb's copy has only in-frame clones and lacks some. The sample has some 38,000 clones; about nine tenths are singletons. The sequencing used CD4+ or CD8+ T cells sorted from blood, collected in a trial of the OX40 agonist ivuxolimab. All receptors derive from an adult with an advanced solid tumor such as melanoma, head and neck, liver or kidney cancer. The CDR3 runs from the conserved cysteine through the conserved F or W. A D gene is named only where the DNA matches it firmly. Rows give clone size only sometimes, using once, few, many, or a class for an expanded clone.

D	V	size	J	DNA	CDR3
-	TRBV9	-	TRBJ2-1	TGTGCCAGCAGCGTAGGGAGCTATGAGCAGTTCTTC	CASSVGSYEQFF
-	TRBV28	-	TRBJ2-1	TGTGCCAGCAGTCCCTTTGGGGAGGGGGGGAGCACTACCTACAATGAGCAGTTCTTC	CASSPFGEGGSTTYNEQFF
TRBD1	TRBV19	-	TRBJ1-3	TGTGCCAGTAGTTCACAGGGGGCCTCTGGAAACACCATATATTTT	CASSSQGASGNTIYF
-	TRBV27	few	TRBJ1-1	TGTGCCAGCAGTTTATATACTGCAGGGTCCGAAGCTTTCTTT	CASSLYTAGSEAFF
-	TRBV25-1	-	TRBJ2-2	TGTGCCAGCGGCTCCTGGGGACTTTCCACCGGGGAGCTGTTTTTT	CASGSWGLSTGELFF
TRBD1	TRBV29-1	-	TRBJ2-5	TGCAGCGTTGTAGCCGCCGGGACAGAAGTTGATGCCCAGTACTTC	CSVVAAGTEVDAQYF
-	TRBV2	-	TRBJ2-1	TGTGCCAGAAGGGACCCCGATGTAAATGAGCAGTTCTTC	CARRDPDVNEQFF
-	TRBV9	-	TRBJ2-3	TGTGCCAGCAGCGTAGTCGGGGGGCTTACAGATACGCAGTATTTT	CASSVVGGLTDTQYF
-	TRBV7-9	once	TRBJ2-7	TGTGCCAGCAGCCCGAGGGGCTACGAGCAGTACTTC	CASSPRGYEQYF
TRBD1	TRBV7-2	-	TRBJ2-3	TGTGCCAGCAGCTCACACAGGGGAACAGATACGCAGTATTTT	CASSSHRGTDTQYF
-	TRBV4-1	-	TRBJ2-5	TGCGCCAGCAGCCAAGATCTCTCCTCCCCAGAGACCCAGTACTTC	CASSQDLSSPETQYF
-	TRBV7-6	-	TRBJ2-7	TGTGCCAGCAGCTTAGCGCTGAGCTACGAGCAGTACTTC	CASSLALSYEQYF
TRBD1	TRBV4-2	-	TRBJ1-1	TGTGCCAGCAGCCAAGACCGGGACAGGGCGGTGAACACTGAAGCTTTCTTT	CASSQDRDRAVNTEAFF
-	TRBV5-6	-	TRBJ1-2	TGTGCCAGCAGCCAAGCCGGGATTGGGACCTTC	CASSQAGIGTF
-	TRBV7-6	-	TRBJ1-1	TGTGCCAGCAGCCAGCCCACAGGGAGCCTAAACACTGAAGCTTTCTTT	CASSQPTGSLNTEAFF
-	TRBV11-2	-	TRBJ1-2	TGTGCCAGCAGCTTAGATCCCGCGACCTATGGCTACACCTTC	CASSLDPATYGYTF
TRBD1	TRBV4-3	-	TRBJ2-1	TGCGCCAGCAGCCAGGGGACAGGGGGCCGCAATGAGCAGTTCTTC	CASSQGTGGRNEQFF
-	TRBV14	hyperexpanded	TRBJ1-2	TGTGCCAGCAGCCAAGCCGGGATTGGGACCTTC	CASSQAGIGTF
-	TRBV28	-	TRBJ2-2	TGTGCCAGCAACAAGGGCAGCATCACCGGGGAGCTGTTTTTT	CASNKGSITGELFF
-	TRBV11-3	-	TRBJ2-2	TGTGCCAGCAGCTCCCCAGGACAGAACACCGGGGAGCTGTTTTTT	CASSSPGQNTGELFF
-	TRBV2	-	TRBJ2-3	TGTGCCACTCGCGAGGGGCGGGTCACAGATACGCAGTATTTT	CATREGRVTDTQYF
TRBD1	TRBV27	-	TRBJ1-2	TGTGCCAGCAGTCCAGGGACAGGGGAGGGTTTGGGCTATGGCTACACCTTC	CASSPGTGEGLGYGYTF
-	TRBV5-6	-	TRBJ2-7	TGTGCCAGCAGCTTTGCAGAGTACGAGCAGTACTTC	CASSFAEYEQYF
-	TRBV27	-	TRBJ1-5	TGTGCCAGCAGTTTAACAGCCAATCAGCCCCAGCATTTT	CASSLTANQPQHF
TRBD1	TRBV7-2	-	TRBJ1-3	TGTGCCAGCAACCCAGGGGGACTGGCTGGAAACACCATATATTTT	CASNPGGLAGNTIYF
-	TRBV28	-	TRBJ1-4	TGTGCCAGCAGTTGGTTCCCCCTCGGAGGTTTGGGGAATGAAAAACTGTTTTTT	CASSWFPLGGLGNEKLFF
-	TRBV28	-	TRBJ2-5	TGTGCCAGCGGTTCTAGCCAAGAGACCCAGTACTTC	CASGSSQETQYF
-	TRBV6-5	-	TRBJ2-7	TGTGCCAGCAGTTATGCGGGACAGTACTACGAGCAGTACTTC	CASSYAGQYYEQYF